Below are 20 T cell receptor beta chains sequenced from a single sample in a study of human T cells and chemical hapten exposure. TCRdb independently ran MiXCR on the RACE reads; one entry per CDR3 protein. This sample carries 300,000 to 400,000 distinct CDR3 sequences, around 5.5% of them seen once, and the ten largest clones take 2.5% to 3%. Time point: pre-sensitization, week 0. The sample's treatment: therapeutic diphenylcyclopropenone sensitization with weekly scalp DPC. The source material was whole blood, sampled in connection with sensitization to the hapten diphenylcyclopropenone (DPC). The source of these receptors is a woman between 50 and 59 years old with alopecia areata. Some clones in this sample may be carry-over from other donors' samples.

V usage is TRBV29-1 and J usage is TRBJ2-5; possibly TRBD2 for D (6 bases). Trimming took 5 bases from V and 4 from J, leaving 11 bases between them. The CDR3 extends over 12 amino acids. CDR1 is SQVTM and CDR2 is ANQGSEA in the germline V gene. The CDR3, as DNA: TGCAGCGTTTCCGGACTACGAGAGACCCAGTACTTC. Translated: CSVSGLRETQYF.

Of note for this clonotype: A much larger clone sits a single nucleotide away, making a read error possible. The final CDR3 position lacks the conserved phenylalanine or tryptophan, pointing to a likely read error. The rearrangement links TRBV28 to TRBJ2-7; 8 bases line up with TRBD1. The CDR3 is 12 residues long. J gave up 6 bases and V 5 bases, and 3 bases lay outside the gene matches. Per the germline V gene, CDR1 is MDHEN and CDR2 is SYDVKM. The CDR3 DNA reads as TGTGCCAGCAGTCGGGACAGGCGCGAGCAGTACCTC. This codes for CASSRDRREQYL.

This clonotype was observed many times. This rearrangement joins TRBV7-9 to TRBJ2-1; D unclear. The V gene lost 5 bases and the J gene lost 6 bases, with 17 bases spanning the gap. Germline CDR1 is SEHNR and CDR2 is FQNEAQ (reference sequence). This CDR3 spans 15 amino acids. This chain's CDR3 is CASSPKIRVSNEQFF. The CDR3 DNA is TGTGCCAGCAGCCCGAAGATCAGAGTAAGCAATGAGCAGTTCTTC.

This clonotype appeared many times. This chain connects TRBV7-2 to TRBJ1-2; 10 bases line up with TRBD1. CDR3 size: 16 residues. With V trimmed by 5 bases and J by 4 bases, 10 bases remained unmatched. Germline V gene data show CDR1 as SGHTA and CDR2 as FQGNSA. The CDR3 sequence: CASSPTGTGVVYGYTF. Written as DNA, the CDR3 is TGTGCCAGCAGCCCTACCGGGACAGGGGTTGTCTATGGCTACACCTTC.

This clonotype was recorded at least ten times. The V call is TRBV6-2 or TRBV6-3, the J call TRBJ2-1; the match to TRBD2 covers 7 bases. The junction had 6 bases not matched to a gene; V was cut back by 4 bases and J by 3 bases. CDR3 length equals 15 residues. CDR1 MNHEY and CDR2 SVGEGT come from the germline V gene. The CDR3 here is CASSLSGIVYNEQFF. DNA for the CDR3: TGTGCCAGCAGTTTAAGCGGGATAGTCTACAATGAGCAGTTCTTC.

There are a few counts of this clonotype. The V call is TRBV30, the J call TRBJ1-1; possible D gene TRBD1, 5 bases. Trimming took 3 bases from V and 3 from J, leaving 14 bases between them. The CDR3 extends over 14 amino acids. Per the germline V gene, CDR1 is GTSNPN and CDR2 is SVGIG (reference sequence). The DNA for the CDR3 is TGTGCCTGGAGGCGCAAGGGGACTTACACTGAAGCTTTCTTT. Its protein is CAWRRKGTYTEAFF.

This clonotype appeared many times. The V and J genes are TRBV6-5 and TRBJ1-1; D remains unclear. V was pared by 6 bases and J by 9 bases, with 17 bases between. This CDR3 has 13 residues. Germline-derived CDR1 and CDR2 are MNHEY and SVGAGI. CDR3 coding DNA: TGTGCCAGCAGAGAACGCCAGGAGCTCCAAGCTTTCTTT. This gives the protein CASRERQELQAFF.

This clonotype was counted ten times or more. CDR3 DNA: TGCGCCAGCAGCCAAGAGATACGGGGGGGGAGCACCGGGGAGCTGTTTTTT. Its protein is CASSQEIRGGSTGELFF. The chain couples TRBV4-1 to TRBJ2-2; TRBD2 matches at 8 bases. Germline V gene data show CDR1 as MGHRA and CDR2 as YSYEKL. This CDR3 spans 17 amino acids. Trimming cost V 0 bases and J 4 bases; bases outside gene matches: 7.

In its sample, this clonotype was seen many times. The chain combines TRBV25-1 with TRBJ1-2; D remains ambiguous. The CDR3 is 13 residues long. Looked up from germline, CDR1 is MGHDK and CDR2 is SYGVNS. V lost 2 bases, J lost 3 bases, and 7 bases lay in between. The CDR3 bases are TGTGCCAGCAGTGAAGGTGGATACTATGGCTACACCTTC. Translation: CASSEGGYYGYTF.

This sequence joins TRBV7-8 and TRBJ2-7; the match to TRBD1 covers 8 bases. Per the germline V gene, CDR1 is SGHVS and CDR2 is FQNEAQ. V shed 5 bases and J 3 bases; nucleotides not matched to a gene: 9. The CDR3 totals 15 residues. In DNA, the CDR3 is TGTGCCAGCAGCGATGTGACAGGGGCCTTCTACGAGCAGTACTTC. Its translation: CASSDVTGAFYEQYF.

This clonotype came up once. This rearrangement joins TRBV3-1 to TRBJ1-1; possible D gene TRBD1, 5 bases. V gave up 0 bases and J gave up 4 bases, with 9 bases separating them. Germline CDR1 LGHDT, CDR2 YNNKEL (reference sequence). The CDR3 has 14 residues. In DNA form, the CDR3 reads TGTGCCAGCAGCCAAGATCAGAGGGGCACTGAAGCTTTCTTT. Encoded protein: CASSQDQRGTEAFF.

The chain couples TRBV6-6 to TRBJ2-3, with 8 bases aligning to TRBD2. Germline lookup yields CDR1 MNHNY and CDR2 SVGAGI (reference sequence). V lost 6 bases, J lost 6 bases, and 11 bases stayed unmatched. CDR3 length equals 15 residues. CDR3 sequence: CASSVGGLAPDTQYF. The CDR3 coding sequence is TGTGCCAGCAGCGTAGGTGGACTAGCCCCGGATACGCAGTATTTT.

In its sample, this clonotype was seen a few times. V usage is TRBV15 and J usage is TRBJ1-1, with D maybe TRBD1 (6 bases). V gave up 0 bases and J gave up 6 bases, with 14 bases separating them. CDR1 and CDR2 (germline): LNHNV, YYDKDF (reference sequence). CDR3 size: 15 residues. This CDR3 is CATSRDLSGGSEAFF. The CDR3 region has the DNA TGTGCCACCAGCAGAGATCTTTCCGGGGGCTCTGAAGCTTTCTTT. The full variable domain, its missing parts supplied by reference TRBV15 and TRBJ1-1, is DAMVIQNPRYQVTQFGKPVTLSCSQTLNHNVMYWYQQKSSQAPKLLFHYYDKDFNNEADTPDNFQSRRPNTSFCFLDIRSPGLGDTAMYLCATSRDLSGGSEAFFGQGTRLTVV.

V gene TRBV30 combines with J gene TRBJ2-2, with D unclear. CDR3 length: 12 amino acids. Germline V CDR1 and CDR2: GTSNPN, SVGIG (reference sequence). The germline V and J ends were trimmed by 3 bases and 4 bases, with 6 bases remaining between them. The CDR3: CAWRKPTGELFF. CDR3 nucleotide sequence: TGTGCCTGGAGAAAACCCACCGGGGAGCTGTTTTTT.

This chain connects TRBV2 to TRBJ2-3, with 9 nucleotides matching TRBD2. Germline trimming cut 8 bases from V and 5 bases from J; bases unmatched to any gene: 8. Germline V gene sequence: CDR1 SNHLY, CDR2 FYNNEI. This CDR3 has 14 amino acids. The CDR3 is CASGGTSRRDTQYF. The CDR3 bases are TGTGCCAGCGGCGGGACTAGCAGGCGAGATACGCAGTATTTT.

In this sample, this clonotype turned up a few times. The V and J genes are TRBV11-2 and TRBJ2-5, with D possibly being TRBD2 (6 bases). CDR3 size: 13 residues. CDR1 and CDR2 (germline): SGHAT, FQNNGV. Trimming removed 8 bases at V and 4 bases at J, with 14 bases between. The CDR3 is CASSGGAPETQYF. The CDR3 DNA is TGTGCCAGCTCAGGCGGGGCCCCAGAGACCCAGTACTTC.

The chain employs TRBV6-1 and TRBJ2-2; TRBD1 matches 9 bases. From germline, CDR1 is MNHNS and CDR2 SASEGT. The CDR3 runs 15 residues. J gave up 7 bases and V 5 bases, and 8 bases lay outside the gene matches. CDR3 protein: CASSPSGTGYGELFF. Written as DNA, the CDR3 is TGTGCCAGCAGTCCTTCCGGGACAGGGTACGGGGAGCTGTTTTTT.

CDR3 sequence reads: CSAPDSRSSYEQYF. DNA of the CDR3: TGCAGTGCTCCTGACAGTCGAAGCTCCTACGAGCAGTACTTC. The chain uses TRBV20-1 and TRBJ2-7; D perhaps matches TRBD1 (5 bases). Germline V gives CDR1 DFQATT, CDR2 SNEGSKA (reference sequence). The CDR3 contains 14 residues. V was trimmed by 5 bases and J by 0 bases, leaving 14 bases between them.

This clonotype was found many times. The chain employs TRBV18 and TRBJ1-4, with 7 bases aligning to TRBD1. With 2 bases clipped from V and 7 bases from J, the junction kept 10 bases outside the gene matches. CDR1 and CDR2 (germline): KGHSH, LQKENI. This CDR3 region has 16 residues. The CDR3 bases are TGTGCCAGCTCACCAGATTCACTACAGGGGAGTGAAAAACTGTTTTTT. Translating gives CASSPDSLQGSEKLFF.

The CDR3, as DNA: TGTGCCAGCAGGCGGGGCGGGGGCTCCTACAATGAGCAGTTCTTC. Its translation: CASRRGGGSYNEQFF. V and J are TRBV27 and TRBJ2-1; 7 bases are shared with TRBD2. The germline V gene has CDR1 MNHEY and CDR2 SMNVEV (reference sequence). CDR3 length: 15 residues. The V and J ends lost 6 bases and 0 bases, in that order; junction bases with no gene match: 5.